This T cell receptor beta chain was captured by sequencing in a study of CD8 T cells in Susac syndrome. Trimming left V 1 base short and J 4 bases short, with 17 bases between. The CDR3 extends over 15 amino acids. Germline CDR1 and CDR2: DFQATT and SNEGSKA (reference sequence). Random hexamers served to reverse transcribe about 0.45 to 1 ug RNA. TCRdb passed the immunoSEQ multiplex PCR reads through MiXCR, listing each CDR3 protein once. The sample yields about 130,000 distinct CDR3 sequences, just under 95% seen once. The rearrangement links TRBV20-1 to TRBJ2-7; D is tentatively TRBD1 or TRBD2 (5 bases each). The TCR sequence derives from a human donor in good health. The sequenced sample consisted of CD4+ T cells from PBMCs. CDR3 residues: CSARAFDARGYEQYF. CDR3 bases: TGCAGTGCTAGAGCCTTCGACGCGAGGGGATACGAGCAGTACTTC.